The TCR beta chain under discussion was sequenced for a study of blood T cell repertoires in COVID-19. Study information: Donors in the United States, Italy and Spain gave samples during acute or convalescent COVID-19. T cells, B-cell-depleted T cells, or PBMCs provided the cDNA or gDNA that served as material.

Trimming left V 0 bases short and J 1 base short, with 11 bases between. There are 15 residues in the CDR3. The germline V gene has CDR1 SGHRS and CDR2 YFSETQ. Data came from immunoSEQ multiplex PCR; TCRdb stores just in-frame clones and leaves some out. The sample lists 90,000 to 130,000 clones, roughly 85% occurring once. J is TRBJ2-7 and V is TRBV5-1, with D possibly being TRBD2 (5 bases). The source of this sequence is a human donor in a cohort sampled during active COVID-19. Sequencing was done on a sample of peripheral blood. This chain's CDR3 is CASSLVFGGSYEQYF. In DNA form, the CDR3 reads TGCGCCAGCAGCTTGGTTTTCGGCGGGTCCTACGAGCAGTACTTC.